The rows below give T cell receptor beta chains drawn from one sample of a study of T cell responses to AZD1222 COVID-19 vaccine. Repertoires were generated with immunoSEQ multiplex PCR, while TCRdb's copy carries only in-frame clones and drops some. This sample carries over 150,000 clones, about nine tenths of them seen once, and the ten largest clones take around 6%. Here the sequenced sample was peripheral blood, taken on day 0 of AZD1222 vaccination. The receptor set was obtained from an adult in good health. The CDR3 runs from the conserved cysteine through the conserved F or W.

v_gene	j_gene	CDR3aa
TRBV27	TRBJ2-1	CASSTPRTDQGEHYNEQFF
TRBV19	TRBJ1-5	CASRLDKSFNQPQHF
TRBV6-6	TRBJ2-7	CASRRPGLDEQYF
TRBV28	TRBJ1-2	CASSPLRTGSTINYGYTF
TRBV27	TRBJ1-4	CASKTPGRNEKLFF
TRBV14	TRBJ1-6	CASSLQGSSYNSPLHF
TRBV28	TRBJ2-1	CASRTSGSYNEQFF
TRBV29-1	TRBJ2-7	CSVGRDPYEQYF
TRBV24-1	TRBJ1-1	CATSGSDSEAFF
TRBV5-6	TRBJ2-7	CASSSITGTGAYEQYF
TRBV30	TRBJ1-5	CAWSERSNQPQHF
TRBV7-8	TRBJ1-3	CASSLQLGPSGNTIYF
TRBV4-3	TRBJ2-7	CASSQEFPDAGQYF
TRBV28	TRBJ2-7	CASSPRTLPEQYF
TRBV4-2	TRBJ1-3	CASSQGRTIAGNTIYF
TRBV7-3	TRBJ2-1	CASSTRAYNEQFF
TRBV5-1	TRBJ2-7	CASSRERSPYEQYF
TRBV12-3/TRBV12-4	TRBJ2-3	CASSRDHYTQYF
TRBV3-1/TRBV3-2	TRBJ1-2	CASSRRDSFNYGYTF
TRBV24-1	TRBJ2-2	CATRDRGLGGELFF
TRBV6-5	TRBJ1-1	CASSYSGQRGIEAFF
TRBV28	TRBJ2-7	CASSFSRDRGYYEQYF
TRBV27	TRBJ1-1	CASSFVPHGWTEAFF
TRBV5-8	TRBJ2-5	CASSFQGYETQYF
TRBV11-2	TRBJ1-6	CASSFRPSNSPLHF
TRBV6-5	TRBJ1-5	CASTAWGTNQPQHF
TRBV5-6	TRBJ2-1	CASSLDGWEQFF
TRBV27	TRBJ2-7	CASSLVRIRGGLSSYEQYF
TRBV7-2	TRBJ2-3	CASSLLAGEFGSQYF
TRBV6-2/TRBV6-3	TRBJ1-5	CASSPSSGDRAYQPQHF
TRBV5-8	TRBJ1-1	CASSLMGTDTEAFF
TRBV7-8	TRBJ1-1	CASSLGRQTEAFF
TRBV29-1	TRBJ1-1	CSVEYRLLNTEAFF
TRBV7-2	TRBJ1-1	CASRRTDKAFF
TRBV5-4	TRBJ2-3	CASSGDRRELSDTQYF
TRBV6-5	TRBJ1-1	CASRARGQNTEAFF
TRBV9	TRBJ1-2	CASSVGPAGGYTF
TRBV6-2/TRBV6-3	TRBJ2-4	CASSFPGFLAKNIQYF
TRBV4-2	TRBJ2-1	CASSQEPQSRDEQFF
TRBV19	TRBJ1-6	CASSIEGGYSYNSPLHF
TRBV2	TRBJ1-6	CASSDRVSSPLHF
TRBV15	TRBJ2-4	CATSGGTSLPNIQYF
TRBV27	TRBJ1-2	CASSLGGNYGYTF
TRBV9	TRBJ1-6	CASSVAGSSYNSPLHF
TRBV28	TRBJ1-3	CASSQGQGNTIYF
TRBV12-3/TRBV12-4	TRBJ1-1	CASGVEGGEAFF
TRBV5-1	TRBJ1-2	CASSRGGGNYGYTF
TRBV19	TRBJ2-1	CASSTLDRGFNEQFF
TRBV3-1/TRBV3-2	TRBJ1-6	CASSQIGGGANSPLHF
TRBV5-1	TRBJ2-3	CASSLAGGSTDTQYF
TRBV4-1	TRBJ2-5	CASSPLGQGGKTQYF
TRBV10-3	TRBJ1-5	CAIVKGPTQHF
TRBV7-9	TRBJ1-1	CASSDARVNTEAFF
TRBV28	TRBJ2-7	CASRTQGEYEQYF
TRBV25-1	TRBJ2-3	CASSEGGYTDTQYF
TRBV12-3/TRBV12-4	TRBJ2-3	CASSRVTDTQYF
TRBV7-6	TRBJ1-1	CASSFAQGDRFTEAFF
TRBV4-1	TRBJ2-7	CASSRIRDSSGEQYF
TRBV25-1	TRBJ2-7	CASSGPTYEQYF